This T cell receptor beta chain is from a study of CD8 T cells in ankylosing spondylitis. The germline gives CDR1 LGHNA, CDR2 YNFKEQ. The CDR3 contains 16 residues. Trimming at V came to 1 base and at J to 5 bases, leaving 7 bases not matched to a gene. TCRdb re-called the 5' RACE reads through MiXCR, storing one row per CDR3 protein. This repertoire shows approximately 350,000 distinct CDR3 sequences, 20% found once; its top ten account for over 10%. The chain combines TRBV4-2 with TRBJ1-4, with TRBD1 identical over 7 bases. The TCR originated in a male donor with ankylosing spondylitis or in good health (not recorded which). Sample: blood, either unsorted or a sorted T cell fraction (not recorded which). The CDR3: CASSQVLSQGNEKLFF. CDR3 bases: TGTGCCAGCAGCCAAGTTCTATCACAGGGGAATGAAAAACTGTTTTTT.